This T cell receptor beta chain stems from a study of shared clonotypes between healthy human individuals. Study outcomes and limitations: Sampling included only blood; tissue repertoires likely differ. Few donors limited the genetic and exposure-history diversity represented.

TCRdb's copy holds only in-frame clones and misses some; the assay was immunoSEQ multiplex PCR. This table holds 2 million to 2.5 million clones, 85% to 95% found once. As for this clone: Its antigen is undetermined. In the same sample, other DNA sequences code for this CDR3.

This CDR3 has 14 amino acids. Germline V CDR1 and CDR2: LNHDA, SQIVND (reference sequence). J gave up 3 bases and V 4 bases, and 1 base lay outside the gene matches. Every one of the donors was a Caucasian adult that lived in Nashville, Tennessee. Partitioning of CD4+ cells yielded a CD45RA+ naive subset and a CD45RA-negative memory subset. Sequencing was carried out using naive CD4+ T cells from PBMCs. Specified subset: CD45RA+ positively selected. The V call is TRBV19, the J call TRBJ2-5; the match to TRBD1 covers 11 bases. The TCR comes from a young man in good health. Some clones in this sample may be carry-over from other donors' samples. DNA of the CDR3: TGTGCCAGTAGTAGGGACAGGGGGAAAGAGACCCAGTACTTC. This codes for CASSRDRGKETQYF.